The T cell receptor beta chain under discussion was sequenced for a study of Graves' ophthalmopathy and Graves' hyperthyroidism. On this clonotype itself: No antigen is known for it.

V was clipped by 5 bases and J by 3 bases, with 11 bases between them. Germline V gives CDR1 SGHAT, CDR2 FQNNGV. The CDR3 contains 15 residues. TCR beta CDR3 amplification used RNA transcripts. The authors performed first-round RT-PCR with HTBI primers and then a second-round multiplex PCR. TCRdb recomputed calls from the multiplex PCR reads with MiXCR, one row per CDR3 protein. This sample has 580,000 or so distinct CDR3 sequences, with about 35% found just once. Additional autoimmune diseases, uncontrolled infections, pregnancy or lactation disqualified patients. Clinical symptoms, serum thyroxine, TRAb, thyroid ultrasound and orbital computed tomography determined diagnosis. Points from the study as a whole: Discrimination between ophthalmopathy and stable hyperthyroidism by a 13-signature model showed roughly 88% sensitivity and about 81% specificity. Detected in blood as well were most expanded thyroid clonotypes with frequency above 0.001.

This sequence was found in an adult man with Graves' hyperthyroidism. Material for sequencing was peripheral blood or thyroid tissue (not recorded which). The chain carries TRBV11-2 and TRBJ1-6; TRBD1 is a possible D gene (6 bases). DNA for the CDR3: TGTGCCAGCAGCCCTGGACAGATCTATAATTCACCCCTCCACTTT. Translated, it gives CASSPGQIYNSPLHF. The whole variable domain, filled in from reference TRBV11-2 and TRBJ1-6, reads EAGVAQSPRYKIIEKRQSVAFWCNPISGHATLYWYQQILGQGPKLLIQFQNNGVVDDSQLPKDRFSAERLKGVDSTLKIQPAKLEDSAVYLCASSPGQIYNSPLHFGNGTRLTVT.